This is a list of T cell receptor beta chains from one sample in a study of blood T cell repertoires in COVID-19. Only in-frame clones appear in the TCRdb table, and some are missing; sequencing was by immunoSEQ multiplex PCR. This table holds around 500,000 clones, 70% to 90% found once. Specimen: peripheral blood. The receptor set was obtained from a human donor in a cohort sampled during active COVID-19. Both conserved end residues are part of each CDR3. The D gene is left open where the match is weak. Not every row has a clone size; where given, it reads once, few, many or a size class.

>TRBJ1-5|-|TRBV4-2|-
TGTGCCAGCAGCCAAGTTTCGGACCGCGGGAATCAGCCCCAGCATTTT
CASSQVSDRGNQPQHF
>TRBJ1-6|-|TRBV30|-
TGTGCCTGGAGTAGACAGGATAATTCACCCCTCCACTTT
CAWSRQDNSPLHF
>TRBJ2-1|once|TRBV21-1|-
TGTGCCAGCAGCACGAGCTATCCCCACTACAATGAGCAGTTCTTC
CASSTSYPHYNEQFF
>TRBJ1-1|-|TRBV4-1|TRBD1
TGCGCCAGCAGCCAACCACCGGGACAGGGGTCCACTGAAGCTTTCTTT
CASSQPPGQGSTEAFF
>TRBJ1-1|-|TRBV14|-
TGTGCCAGCAGCCTGAGAGGGTTCACTGAAGCTTTCTTT
CASSLRGFTEAFF
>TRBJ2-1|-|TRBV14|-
TGTGCCAGCAGCCAAGTCTTCGCGGAGGTAATCCCTGGGGTGCAGTTCTTC
CASSQVFAEVIPGVQFF
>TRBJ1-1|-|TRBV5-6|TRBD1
TGTGCCAGCAGCTTCTTACAACAGGGGGCGTTAGCTTTCTTT
CASSFLQQGALAFF
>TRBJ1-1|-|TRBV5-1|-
TGCGCCAGCAGACCTGACAGGCAGAGGACTGAAGCTTTCTTT
CASRPDRQRTEAFF
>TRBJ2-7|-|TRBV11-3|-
TGTGCCAGCAGTTCCGACACGAGTTACGAGCAGTACTTC
CASSSDTSYEQYF
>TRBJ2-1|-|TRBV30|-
TGTGCCTGGAGTGTATTGGGCCGCGTCAATGAGCAGTTCTTC
CAWSVLGRVNEQFF
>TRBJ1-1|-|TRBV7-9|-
TGTGCCAGCAGCTTAGCAGGGGGTGACAGTCGAGCTTTCTTT
CASSLAGGDSRAFF
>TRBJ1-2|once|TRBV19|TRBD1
TGTGCCAGTAGTATGGGCCGGCAGGGGGTTTTAGGCTACACCTTC
CASSMGRQGVLGYTF
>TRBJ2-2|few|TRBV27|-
TGTGCCAGCAGTACCTATACGGGAGAGACCGGGGAGCTGTTTTTT
CASSTYTGETGELFF
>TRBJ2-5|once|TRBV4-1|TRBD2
TGCGCCAGCAGCCAAGGACTAGCGTGGGAGACCCAGTACTTC
CASSQGLAWETQYF
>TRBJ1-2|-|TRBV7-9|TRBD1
TGTGCCAGCAGCTTAAGGACAGGAACCCTCTATGGCTACACCTTC
CASSLRTGTLYGYTF
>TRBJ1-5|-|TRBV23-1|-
TGCGCCAGCAGGCTAAGAGTTAGCAATCAGCCCCAGCATTTT
CASRLRVSNQPQHF
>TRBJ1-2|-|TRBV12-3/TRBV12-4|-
TGTGCCAGCGCCCCGAGGTGGGGCGATGGCTACACCTTC
CASAPRWGDGYTF
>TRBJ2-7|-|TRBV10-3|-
TGTGCCATCAGTGAAGAGGGAGTGGCTACCTACGAGCAGTACTTC
CAISEEGVATYEQYF
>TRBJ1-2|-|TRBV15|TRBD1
TGTGCCACCAGCAGAGCACAGGGGACTCGGTATGGCTACACCTTC
CATSRAQGTRYGYTF
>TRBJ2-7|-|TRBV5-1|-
TGCGCCAGCAGCTTGGGACAGAGCTACTCCTACGAGCAGTACTTC
CASSLGQSYSYEQYF
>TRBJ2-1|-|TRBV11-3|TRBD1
TGTGCCAGCAGCTTAAGTGGACAGGGGGTCAATGAGCAGTTCTTC
CASSLSGQGVNEQFF
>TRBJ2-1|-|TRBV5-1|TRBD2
TGCGCCAGCAGCTTCAAAATCGGTTTGCTAGCGGACAATGAGCAGTTCTTC
CASSFKIGLLADNEQFF
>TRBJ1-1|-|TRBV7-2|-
TGTGCCAGCAGCTTAAGGGGGAACACTGAAGCTTTCTTT
CASSLRGNTEAFF
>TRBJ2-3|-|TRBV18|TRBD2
TGTGCCAGCTCACCTATAGCGGGGCCCACAGATACGCAGTATTTT
CASSPIAGPTDTQYF
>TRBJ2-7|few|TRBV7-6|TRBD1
TGTGCCAGCAGCTTAGTGGGTACAGGGGCGGGCGAGCAGTACTTC
CASSLVGTGAGEQYF
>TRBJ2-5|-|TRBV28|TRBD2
TGTGCCAGCAGTGGTGGACTAGCGTACGAGACCCAGTACTTC
CASSGGLAYETQYF
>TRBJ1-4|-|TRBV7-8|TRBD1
TGTGCCAGCAGCTCGGGACAGTATAGTGAAAAACTGTTTTTT
CASSSGQYSEKLFF
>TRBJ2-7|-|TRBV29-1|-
TGCAGCGTTGGAAATCAGGGGATCGAGCAGTACTTC
CSVGNQGIEQYF
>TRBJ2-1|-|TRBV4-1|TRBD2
TGCGCCAGCAGCCATCTGGCGGGAGGTGAGCAGTTCTTC
CASSHLAGGEQFF
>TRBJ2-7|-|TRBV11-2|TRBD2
TGTGCCAGCAGACCTAGCGGGAGGGCCTACGAGCAGTACTTC
CASRPSGRAYEQYF
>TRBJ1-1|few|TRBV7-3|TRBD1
TGTGCCAGCAGCACGACAGGGGGCGCAGGGGCTTTCTTT
CASSTTGGAGAFF
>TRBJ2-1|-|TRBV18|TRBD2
TGTGCCAGCTCACCCCGGGGACTAGCGGGAGCCATAAGCTCCTACAATGAGCAGTTCTTC
CASSPRGLAGAISSYNEQFF
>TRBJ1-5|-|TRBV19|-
TGTGCCAGTAGTCCCCGTAATCTCCCGAGCAATCAGCCCCAGCATTTT
CASSPRNLPSNQPQHF
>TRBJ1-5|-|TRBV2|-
TGTGCCAGCACCGCGGTCGGCAGAGTCAATCAGCCCCAGCATTTT
CASTAVGRVNQPQHF
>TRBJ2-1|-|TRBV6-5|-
TGTGCCAGCACCAGCTCCTACAATGAGCAGTTCTTC
CASTSSYNEQFF
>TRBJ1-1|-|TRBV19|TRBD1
TGTGCCAGTAGTATAGAGGGGACAGGGGAGGGGACTGAAGCTTTCTTT
CASSIEGTGEGTEAFF
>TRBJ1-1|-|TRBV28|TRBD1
TGTGCCAGCAGCCGCCACAGGGGAATAAACACTGAAGCTTTCTTT
CASSRHRGINTEAFF
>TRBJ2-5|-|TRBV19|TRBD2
TGTGCCAGTAGTACCCGGACTAGCGGGAGGGCCACAGAGACCCAGTACTTC
CASSTRTSGRATETQYF
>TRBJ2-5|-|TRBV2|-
TGTGCCAGCAGTGAATATCGGGCAGGGCCCCAGGCAGAGACCCAGTACTTC
CASSEYRAGPQAETQYF
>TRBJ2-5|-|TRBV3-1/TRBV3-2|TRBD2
TGTGCCAGCAGCCAAGATGAGCTAGCGGGCTCCCAGGAGACCCAGTACTTC
CASSQDELAGSQETQYF
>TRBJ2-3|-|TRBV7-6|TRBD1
TGTGCCAGCAGCGATGGACAGGGGAACACAGATACGCAGTATTTT
CASSDGQGNTDTQYF
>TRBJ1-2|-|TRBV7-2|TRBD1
TGTGCCAGCAGCTTCGGGACAGGCGGGGGCTACACCTTC
CASSFGTGGGYTF
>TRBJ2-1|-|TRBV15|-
TGTGCCACCAGCAGAGATACATCCAGCTCCTACAATGAGCAGTTCTTC
CATSRDTSSSYNEQFF
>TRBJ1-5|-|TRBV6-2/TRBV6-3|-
TGTGCCAGCAGTTACGAGGCGGTGAGCAATCAGCCCCAGCATTTT
CASSYEAVSNQPQHF
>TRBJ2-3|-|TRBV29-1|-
TGCAGCGTTATTCGTTCAGGGACGCAGTATTTT
CSVIRSGTQYF
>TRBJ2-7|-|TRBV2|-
TGTGCCAGCAGTGAGACTTATTACGAGCAGTACTTC
CASSETYYEQYF
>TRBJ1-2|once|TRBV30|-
TGTGCCTGGAGTGTCGGTGGGCGCGGCTACACCTTC
CAWSVGGRGYTF
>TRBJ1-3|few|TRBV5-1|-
TGCGCCAGCAGCGTGCAGGGTACTGGAAACACCATATATTTT
CASSVQGTGNTIYF
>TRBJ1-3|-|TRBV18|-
TGTGCCAGCTCACCACTAGAGGGTCCCTACATCTCTGGAAACACCATATATTTT
CASSPLEGPYISGNTIYF
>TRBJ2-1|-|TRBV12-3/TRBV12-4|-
TGTGCCAGCAGTTTTTTGGCCTCCAATGAGCAGTTCTTC
CASSFLASNEQFF
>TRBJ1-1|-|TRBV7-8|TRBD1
TGTGCCAGCAGCTTACCCGGGACAGGGATTGAAGCTTTCTTT
CASSLPGTGIEAFF
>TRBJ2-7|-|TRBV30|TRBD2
TGTGCCTGGAGGACTAGACTAGCGGGATCTCCTCAGTACTTC
CAWRTRLAGSPQYF